These 3 T cell receptor beta chains were sequenced from one sample in a study of CD8+ T cells in alopecia areata. Treatment in this sample: oral pan-JAK inhibitor, 5-10 mg twice daily. Following RNA extraction, reverse transcription yielded cDNA that acted as the sequencing template. Repertoires were generated with immunoSEQ multiplex PCR, while TCRdb's copy carries only in-frame clones and drops some. The sample includes approximately 150,000 clones, 50% to 75% of them seen just once. This specimen was CD4+ T cells sorted from blood, taken at week 56, from a patient treated with tofacitinib. Source of these receptors: a human donor with alopecia areata.

The chain has TRBV6-6 and TRBJ1-1, with no clear D. The CDR3 sequence is 12 residues long. The germline V and J ends were trimmed by 5 bases and 1 base, with 5 bases remaining between them. Per the germline V gene, CDR1 is MNHNY and CDR2 is SVGAGI (reference sequence). The DNA of the CDR3 is TGTGCCAGCAGTACCCAGAACACTGAAGCTTTCTTT. Translation: CASSTQNTEAFF.

The chain is built from TRBV6-5 and TRBJ2-5, with TRBD1 matching 8 bases. Per germline, CDR1 MNHEY and CDR2 SVGAGI. Losses at the gene ends were 6 bases for V and 5 bases for J; bases not matched to a gene: 8. The CDR3 spans 14 residues. The CDR3 protein is CASSVQGEDETQYF. The CDR3, as DNA: TGTGCCAGCAGCGTACAGGGGGAGGATGAGACCCAGTACTTC.

The rearrangement uses TRBV6-5 and TRBJ1-4, with 9 bases fitting TRBD1. Trimming took 5 bases from V and 8 from J; bases not matched to a gene: 9. The CDR3 loop spans 15 amino acids. Germline CDR1 MNHEY, CDR2 SVGAGI. The DNA for the CDR3 is TGTGCCAGCAGTAGTAGTGGACAGGGGCGCGAAAAACTGTTTTTT. Translating gives CASSSSGQGREKLFF.